The present entry profiles one T cell receptor beta chain with its context. Its antigen is not known. Data came from immunoSEQ multiplex PCR; TCRdb stores just in-frame clones and leaves some out. Of approximately 130,000 clones detected, more than 85% appear once; the ten largest clones hold more than 9.5%. The source of the sample is a study of T cell responses to AZD1222 COVID-19 vaccine. Whole-study findings and limits: Most donors were white British and more were female, and clonal diversity was possibly underestimated. In all cases, repertoires were sampled only after the peak T cell response.

Sample: peripheral blood, taken on day 0 of MenACWY control vaccination. This sequence originates from an adult in good health.

The CDR3 DNA reads as TGTGCCAGCAGCTTGGGTCTGTCGACACTCCCACAGGGTCGGAATGGCTACACCTTC. The encoded protein is CASSLGLSTLPQGRNGYTF. V is TRBV5-4 and J is TRBJ1-2; perhaps TRBD1 as D (6 bases). Germline assignment: CDR1 SGHNT and CDR2 YYREEE (reference sequence). This CDR3 is built from 19 residues. Trimming left V 0 bases short and J 6 bases short, with 27 bases between.